The clone carrying this T cell receptor (beta chain) appeared many times. Its matching antigen is unknown. Each sample gave at least 6.5 million isolated PBMCs. Per sample, extraction of total RNA gave at least 5.5 micrograms in every case. PCR was performed a second time for about 6 to 12 cycles using a sample-barcoded 5' primer and a J-beta primer mix. Every sample gave at least 3 million paired-end reads containing CDR3. TCRdb reanalysed the 5' RACE reads using MiXCR and keeps one entry per CDR3 protein. The profile shows hundreds of thousands of distinct CDR3 sequences, roughly 43% of them singletons. The data originate from a study of blood T cells in healthy people across ages. Study findings and constraints: Naive T cell percentage by flow cytometry tracked strongly with beta diversity.

The CDR3 is 15 residues long. The V and J ends lost 2 bases and 6 bases, in that order; junction bases with no gene match: 5. Germline V gives CDR1 SGHTA, CDR2 FQGNSA. The V and J genes are TRBV7-2 and TRBJ2-2; 8 bases line up with TRBD2. Input material: blood. The receptor's source is a man of 80 years or more in good health. CDR3 sequence: CASSLLGTRSGELFF. The CDR3, as DNA: TGTGCCAGCAGCTTATTAGGGACTAGATCCGGGGAGCTGTTTTTT. Looking up the rest from reference TRBV7-2 and TRBJ2-2 gives the full variable domain: GAGVSQSPSNKVTEKGKDVELRCDPISGHTALYWYRQSLGQGLEFLIYFQGNSAPDKSGLPSDRFSAERTGGSVSTLTIQRTQQEDSAVYLCASSLLGTRSGELFFGEGSRLTVL.